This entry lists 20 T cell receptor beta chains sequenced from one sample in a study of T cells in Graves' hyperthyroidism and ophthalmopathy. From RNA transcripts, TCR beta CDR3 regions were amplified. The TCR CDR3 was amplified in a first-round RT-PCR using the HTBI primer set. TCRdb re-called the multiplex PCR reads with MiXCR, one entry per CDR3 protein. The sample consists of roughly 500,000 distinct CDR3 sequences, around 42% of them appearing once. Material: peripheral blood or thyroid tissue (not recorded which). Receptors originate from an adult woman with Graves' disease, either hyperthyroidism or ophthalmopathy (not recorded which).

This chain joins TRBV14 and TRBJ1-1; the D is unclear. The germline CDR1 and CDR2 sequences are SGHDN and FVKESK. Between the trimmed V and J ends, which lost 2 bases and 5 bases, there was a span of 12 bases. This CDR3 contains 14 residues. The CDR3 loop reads CASSQTRSGTEAFF. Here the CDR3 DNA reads TGTGCCAGCAGCCAAACTCGGAGTGGTACTGAAGCTTTCTTT. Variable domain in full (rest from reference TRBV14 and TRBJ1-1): EAGVTQFPSHSVIEKGQTVTLRCDPISGHDNLYWYRRVMGKEIKFLLHFVKESKQDESGMPNNRFLAERTGGTYSTLKVQPAELEDSGVYFCASSQTRSGTEAFFGQGTRLTVV.

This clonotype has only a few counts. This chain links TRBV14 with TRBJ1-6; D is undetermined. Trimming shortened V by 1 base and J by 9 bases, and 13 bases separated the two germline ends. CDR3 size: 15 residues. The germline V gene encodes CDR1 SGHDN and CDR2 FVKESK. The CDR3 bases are TGTGCCAGCAGCCAAGTTGGCAGCCTATTTTCACCCCTCCACTTT. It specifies CASSQVGSLFSPLHF.

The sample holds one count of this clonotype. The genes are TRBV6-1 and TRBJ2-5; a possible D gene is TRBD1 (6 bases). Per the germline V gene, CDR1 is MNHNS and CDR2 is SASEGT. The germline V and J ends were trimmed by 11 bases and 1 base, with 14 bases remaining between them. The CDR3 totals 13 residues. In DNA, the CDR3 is TGTGCCGGGGGTAGGGGGACCCAAGAGACCCAGTACTTC. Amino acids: CAGGRGTQETQYF.

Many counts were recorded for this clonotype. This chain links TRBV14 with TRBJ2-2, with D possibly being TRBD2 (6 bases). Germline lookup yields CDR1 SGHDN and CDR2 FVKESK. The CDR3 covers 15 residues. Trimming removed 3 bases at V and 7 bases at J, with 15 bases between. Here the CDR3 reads CASSHRLGGGGELFF. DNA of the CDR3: TGTGCCAGCAGCCACAGACTAGGAGGCGGCGGGGAGCTGTTTTTT.

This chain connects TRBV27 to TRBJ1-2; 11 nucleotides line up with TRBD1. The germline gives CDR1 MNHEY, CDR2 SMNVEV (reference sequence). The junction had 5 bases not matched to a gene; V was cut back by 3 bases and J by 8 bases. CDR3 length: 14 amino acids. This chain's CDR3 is CASSFRDRGSGYTF. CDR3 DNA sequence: TGTGCCAGCAGTTTCCGGGACAGGGGGTCCGGCTACACCTTC.

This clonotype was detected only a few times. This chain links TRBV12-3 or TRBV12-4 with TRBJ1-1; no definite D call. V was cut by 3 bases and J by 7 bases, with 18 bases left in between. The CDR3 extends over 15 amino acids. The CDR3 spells CASSLIARAGFEAFF. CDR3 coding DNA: TGTGCCAGCAGTTTGATTGCCCGGGCGGGATTTGAAGCTTTCTTT.

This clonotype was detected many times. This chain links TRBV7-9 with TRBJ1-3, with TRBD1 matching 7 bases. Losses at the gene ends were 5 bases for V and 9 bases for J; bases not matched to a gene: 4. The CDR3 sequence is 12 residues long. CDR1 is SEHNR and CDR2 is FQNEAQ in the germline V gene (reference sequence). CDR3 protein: CASSADRLTIYF. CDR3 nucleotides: TGTGCCAGCAGCGCGGACAGGCTCACCATATATTTT.

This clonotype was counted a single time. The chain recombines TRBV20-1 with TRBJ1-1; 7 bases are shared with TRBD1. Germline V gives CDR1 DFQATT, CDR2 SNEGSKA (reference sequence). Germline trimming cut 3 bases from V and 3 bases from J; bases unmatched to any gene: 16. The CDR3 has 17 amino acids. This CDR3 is CSASSGTPGGPDTEAFF. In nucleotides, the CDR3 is TGCAGTGCTAGTAGCGGGACCCCAGGGGGGCCAGACACTGAAGCTTTCTTT.

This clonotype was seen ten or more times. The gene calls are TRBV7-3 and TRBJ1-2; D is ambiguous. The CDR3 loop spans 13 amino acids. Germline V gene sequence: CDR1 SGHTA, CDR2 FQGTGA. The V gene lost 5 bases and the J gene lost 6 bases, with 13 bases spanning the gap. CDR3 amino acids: CASSVLAGDGYTF. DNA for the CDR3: TGTGCCAGCAGCGTACTAGCGGGCGATGGCTACACCTTC.

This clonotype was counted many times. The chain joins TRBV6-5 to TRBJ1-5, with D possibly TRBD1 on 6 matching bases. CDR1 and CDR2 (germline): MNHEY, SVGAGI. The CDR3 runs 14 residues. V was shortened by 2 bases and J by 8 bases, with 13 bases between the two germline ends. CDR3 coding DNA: TGTGCCAGCAGTTACGGTAGGGGGGACGAGCCCCAGCATTTT. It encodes CASSYGRGDEPQHF.

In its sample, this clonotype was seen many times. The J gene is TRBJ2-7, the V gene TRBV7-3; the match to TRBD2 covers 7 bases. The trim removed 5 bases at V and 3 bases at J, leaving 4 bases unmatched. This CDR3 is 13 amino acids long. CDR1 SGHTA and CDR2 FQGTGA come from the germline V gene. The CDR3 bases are TGTGCCAGCAGCGGGGCTAGCGGCTACGAGCAGTACTTC. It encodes CASSGASGYEQYF.

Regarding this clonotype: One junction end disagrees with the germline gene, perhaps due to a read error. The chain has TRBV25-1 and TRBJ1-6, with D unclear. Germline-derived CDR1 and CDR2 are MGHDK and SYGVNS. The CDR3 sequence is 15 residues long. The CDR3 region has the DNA TGTGCCTGCAGTGCAAACTCCCTAGGGAATTCACCCCTCCACTTT. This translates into CACSANSLGNSPLHF.

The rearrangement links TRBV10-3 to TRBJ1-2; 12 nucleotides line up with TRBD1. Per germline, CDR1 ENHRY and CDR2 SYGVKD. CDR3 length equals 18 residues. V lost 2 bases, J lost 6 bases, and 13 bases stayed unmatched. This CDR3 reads CAISERTSGTGGNDGYTF. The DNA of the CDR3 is TGTGCCATCAGTGAGCGAACTAGCGGGACAGGGGGCAACGATGGCTACACCTTC.

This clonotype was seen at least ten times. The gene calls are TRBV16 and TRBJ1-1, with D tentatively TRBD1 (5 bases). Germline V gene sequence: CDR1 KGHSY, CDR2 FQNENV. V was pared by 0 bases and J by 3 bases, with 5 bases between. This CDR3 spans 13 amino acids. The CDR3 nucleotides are TGTGCCAGCAGCCAATCGACAGACACTGAAGCTTTCTTT. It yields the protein CASSQSTDTEAFF. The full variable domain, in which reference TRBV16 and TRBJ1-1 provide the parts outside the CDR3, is GEEVAQTPKHLVRGEGQKAKLYCAPIKGHSYVFWYQQVLKNEFKFLISFQNENVFDETGMPKERFSAKCLPNSPCSLEIQATKLEDSAVYFCASSQSTDTEAFFGQGTRLTVV.

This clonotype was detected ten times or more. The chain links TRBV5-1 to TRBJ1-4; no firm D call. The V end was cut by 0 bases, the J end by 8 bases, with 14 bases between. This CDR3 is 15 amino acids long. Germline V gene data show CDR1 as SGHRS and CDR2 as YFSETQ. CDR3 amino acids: CASSLAGRAEEKLFF. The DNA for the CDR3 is TGCGCCAGCAGCTTGGCCGGTAGGGCGGAGGAAAAACTGTTTTTT.

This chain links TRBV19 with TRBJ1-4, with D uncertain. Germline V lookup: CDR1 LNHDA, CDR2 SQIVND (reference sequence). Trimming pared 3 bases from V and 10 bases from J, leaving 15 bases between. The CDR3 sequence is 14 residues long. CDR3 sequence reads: CASSMSRVWGKLFF. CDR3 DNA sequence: TGTGCCAGTAGTATGAGCCGAGTGTGGGGAAAACTGTTTTTT. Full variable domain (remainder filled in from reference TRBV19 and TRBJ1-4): DGGITQSPKYLFRKEGQNVTLSCEQNLNHDAMYWYRQDPGQGLRLIYYSQIVNDFQKGDIAEGYSVSREKKESFPLTVTSAQKNPTAFYLCASSMSRVWGKLFFGSGTQLSVL.

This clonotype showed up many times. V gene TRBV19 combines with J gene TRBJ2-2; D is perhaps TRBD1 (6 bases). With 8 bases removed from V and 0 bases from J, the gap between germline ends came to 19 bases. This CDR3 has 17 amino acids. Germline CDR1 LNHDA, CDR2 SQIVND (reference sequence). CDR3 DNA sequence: TGTGCCAGTTATCGGCAACAGGGAAACACGAACACCGGGGAGCTGTTTTTT. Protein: CASYRQQGNTNTGELFF.

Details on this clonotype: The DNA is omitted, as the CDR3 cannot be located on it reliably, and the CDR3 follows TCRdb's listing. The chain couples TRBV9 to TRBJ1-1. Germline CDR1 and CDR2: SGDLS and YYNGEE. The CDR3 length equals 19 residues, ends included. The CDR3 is CASSIYLCSVDLGFTEAFF.

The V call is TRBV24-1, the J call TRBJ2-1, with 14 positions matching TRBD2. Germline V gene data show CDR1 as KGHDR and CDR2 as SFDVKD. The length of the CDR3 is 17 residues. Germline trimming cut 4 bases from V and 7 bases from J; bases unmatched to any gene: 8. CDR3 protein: CATSDPSTSGRVNEQFF. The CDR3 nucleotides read TGTGCCACCAGTGACCCATCGACTAGCGGGAGGGTGAATGAGCAGTTCTTC.

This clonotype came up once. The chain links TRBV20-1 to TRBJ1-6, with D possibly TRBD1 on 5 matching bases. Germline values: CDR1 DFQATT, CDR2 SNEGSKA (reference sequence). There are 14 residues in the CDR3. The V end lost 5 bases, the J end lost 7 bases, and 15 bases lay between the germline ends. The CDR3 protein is CSAERWGLNSPLHF. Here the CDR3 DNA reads TGCAGTGCTGAACGGTGGGGCCTAAATTCACCCCTCCACTTT.